One sample yielded the 22 T cell receptor beta chains listed below, sequenced in a study of T cells in Graves' hyperthyroidism and ophthalmopathy. From RNA transcripts, TCR beta CDR3 regions were amplified. RT-PCR in the first round (using the HTBI primer set) targeted the TCR CDR3. TCRdb independently ran MiXCR on the multiplex PCR reads; one entry per CDR3 protein. The repertoire holds a few hundred thousand distinct CDR3 sequences, with 15% to 17% as singletons. Sequencing input: blood. Receptors originate from a woman between 25 and 40 years old with Graves' hyperthyroidism.

The chain couples TRBV7-8 to TRBJ1-5; no firm D call. Germline V gene data show CDR1 as SGHVS and CDR2 as FQNEAQ. The CDR3 runs 12 residues. V was pared by 4 bases and J by 3 bases, with 4 bases between. Here the CDR3 DNA reads TGTGCCAGCAGCTCCTTCAATCAGCCCCAGCATTTT. This sequence encodes CASSSFNQPQHF.

The gene calls are TRBV7-2 and TRBJ2-5; 9 positions match TRBD1. Germline CDR1 reads SGHTA; CDR2 reads FQGNSA. The CDR3 length is 15 residues. V trimming: 0 bases; J trimming: 5 bases; junction bases outside the gene matches: 4. The CDR3 here is CASSLAGTGTETQYF. The CDR3 nucleotides read TGTGCCAGCAGCTTAGCGGGGACAGGGACCGAGACCCAGTACTTC.

The chain carries TRBV20-1 and TRBJ2-6; no firm D call. This CDR3 spans 15 amino acids. Trimming cost V 3 bases and J 1 base, with 10 bases left between them. From germline, CDR1 is DFQATT and CDR2 SNEGSKA (reference sequence). The CDR3 is CSASRASSGANVLTF. In DNA, the CDR3 is TGCAGTGCTAGTAGGGCTTCTTCTGGGGCCAACGTCCTGACTTTC.

The table lists this clonotype with many counts. V is TRBV2 and J is TRBJ2-3; perhaps TRBD2 as D (6 bases). Per the germline V gene, CDR1 is SNHLY and CDR2 is FYNNEI. The CDR3 runs 15 residues. Trimming cost V 0 bases and J 1 base, with 8 bases left between them. The CDR3 coding sequence is TGTGCCAGCAGTGAAGCGGCTAGCGGCACAGATACGCAGTATTTT. Protein: CASSEAASGTDTQYF.

This clonotype was detected ten times or more. This sequence joins TRBV27 and TRBJ2-5; 7 nucleotides agree with TRBD1. The germline gives CDR1 MNHEY, CDR2 SMNVEV (reference sequence). The CDR3 contains 15 residues. With V trimmed by 5 bases and J by 1 base, 7 bases remained unmatched. CDR3 in amino acids: CASSNLPGGQETQYF. The CDR3 DNA follows: TGTGCCAGCAGTAACCTCCCAGGGGGCCAAGAGACCCAGTACTTC.

This clonotype was recorded at least ten times. The DNA of the CDR3 is TGTGCCAGCAGCCCAGGCCCCACCGGGGCAGATACGCAGTATTTT. It codes for CASSPGPTGADTQYF. The chain joins TRBV12-3 or TRBV12-4 to TRBJ2-3; possible D gene TRBD2, 5 bases. V was shortened by 6 bases and J by 4 bases, with 17 bases between the two germline ends. The CDR3 extends over 15 amino acids.

This clonotype has more than one count but fewer than ten. This chain connects TRBV7-9 to TRBJ2-1, with a tentative D call TRBD2 (5 bases). The end of the DNA is better explained by TRBJ2-7, so the J call may be wrong. This CDR3 is built from 16 residues. The germline V gene has CDR1 SEHNR and CDR2 FQNEAQ (reference sequence). CDR3 in DNA: TGTGCCAGCAGCTCCTCAAGCGGAGCCCGCTACAATGAGCAGTACTTC. It codes for CASSSSSGARYNEQYF.

This clonotype was picked up many times. This chain joins TRBV28 and TRBJ2-7; D may be TRBD1 or TRBD2 (5 bases each). In germline, CDR1 is MDHEN, CDR2 SYDVKM. This CDR3 has 16 amino acids. Trimming stripped 7 bases from V and 6 bases from J, with 25 bases between. The DNA of the CDR3 is TGTGCCAGCACCCTCCTAACCGGGACCCCAGTAGGCGAGCAGTACTTC. It codes for CASTLLTGTPVGEQYF.

This clonotype was counted at least ten times. The chain recombines TRBV28 with TRBJ2-3, with D unclear. V lost 7 bases and J lost 1, with 12 bases in between. This CDR3 is 14 amino acids long. Germline-derived CDR1 and CDR2 are MDHEN and SYDVKM. CDR3 residues: CASTSPPGTDTQYF. Written as DNA, the CDR3 is TGTGCCAGCACCTCCCCTCCGGGCACAGATACGCAGTATTTT.

This clonotype has at least ten counts. The chain combines TRBV20-1 with TRBJ1-2; TRBD1 might be the D (6 bases). The CDR3 sequence is 16 residues long. V lost 6 bases and J 4 bases, leaving 24 bases between the germline ends. The germline V gene has CDR1 DFQATT and CDR2 SNEGSKA (reference sequence). CDR3 sequence reads: CSAPRSLGGAGYGYTF. DNA for the CDR3: TGCAGTGCCCCCCGGAGCTTGGGGGGCGCGGGCTATGGCTACACCTTC.

This clonotype has a count of ten or more. The J gene is TRBJ1-1, the V gene TRBV9, with TRBD1 matching 9 bases. The germline V gene has CDR1 SGDLS and CDR2 YYNGEE. This CDR3 spans 15 amino acids. Trimming took 0 bases from V and 5 from J; bases not matched to a gene: 5. The CDR3 sequence is CASSVGTGEGTEAFF. In DNA form, the CDR3 reads TGTGCCAGCAGCGTAGGGACAGGGGAGGGTACTGAAGCTTTCTTT.

The rearrangement uses TRBV25-1 and TRBJ2-6; weak D call: TRBD2 (5 bases). V lost 1 base, J lost 9 bases, and 10 bases lay in between. Per germline, CDR1 MGHDK and CDR2 SYGVNS. The CDR3 has 14 residues. This CDR3 is CASSESLGNNVLTF. The CDR3 region has the DNA TGTGCCAGCAGTGAATCACTAGGTAACAACGTCCTGACTTTC.

A few counts support this clonotype. This chain links TRBV6-1 with TRBJ2-3; possibly TRBD1 or TRBD2 for D (5 bases each). The germline V and J ends were trimmed by 6 bases and 0 bases, with 13 bases remaining between them. The germline V gene encodes CDR1 MNHNS and CDR2 SASEGT. This CDR3 spans 15 amino acids. The CDR3 region is CASSRGWGSTDTQYF. The CDR3 coding sequence is TGTGCCAGCAGCCGGGGATGGGGGAGCACAGATACGCAGTATTTT.

This clonotype has a count of ten or more. The chain recombines TRBV24-1 with TRBJ2-3; 10 bases align to TRBD1. CDR1 and CDR2 (germline): KGHDR, SFDVKD. This CDR3 has 17 amino acids. Trimming at V came to 4 bases and at J to 2 bases, leaving 8 bases not matched to a gene. The CDR3 protein is CATSDDRDRGNTDTQYF. The CDR3 nucleotides are TGTGCCACCAGTGACGACCGGGACAGGGGAAACACAGATACGCAGTATTTT.

At least ten counts were recorded for this clonotype. V and J are TRBV5-6 and TRBJ1-2; D not certain. Germline V gene lookup returns CDR1 SGHDT and CDR2 YYEEEE. The V end was cut by 0 bases, the J end by 4 bases, with 13 bases between. The CDR3 consists of 15 residues. The CDR3 reads CASSLEGEIVYGYTF. The CDR3 DNA is TGTGCCAGCAGCTTGGAGGGAGAGATTGTCTATGGCTACACCTTC.

As regards this clonotype: The junction does not match germline at one end; this may be a read error. The chain employs TRBV2 and TRBJ1-4; D not resolved. Germline values: CDR1 SNHLY, CDR2 FYNNEI. The CDR3 length is 13 residues. The CDR3 protein is CASREESNEKLFF. The CDR3 nucleotides read TGTGCCAGCAGGGAAGAGTCTAATGAAAAACTGTTTTTT.

A remark on this clonotype: This sequence may be a read error, since a much larger clone differs from it by one base. The rearrangement links TRBV6-1 to TRBJ2-5; D is undetermined. Germline assignment: CDR1 MNHNS and CDR2 SASEGT. The CDR3 is 15 residues long. Trimming took off 3 bases at V and 5 bases at J, with 16 bases between the two ends. The CDR3 bases are TGTGCCAGCAGTGAGAGTGCGGCCCGCGATGAGACCCAGTACTTC. Residues: CASSESAARDETQYF.

The chain combines TRBV12-3 or TRBV12-4 with TRBJ2-3, with D unclear. With 1 base removed from V and 1 base from J, the gap between germline ends came to 3 bases. This CDR3 contains 13 residues. The CDR3 DNA reads as TGTGCCAGCAGTTTAGTGCGCACAGATACGCAGTATTTT. This translates into CASSLVRTDTQYF.

This clonotype was counted at least ten times. This sequence joins TRBV11-1 and TRBJ2-3; 9 positions agree with TRBD2. In germline, CDR1 is SGHAT, CDR2 FQDESV (reference sequence). V dropped 3 bases and J dropped 2; count of bases not matched to a gene: 6. The CDR3 runs 16 residues. For the CDR3, the DNA is TGTGCCAGCAGCTTGTTGGCGGGAGGGAACACAGATACGCAGTATTTT. Translating it yields CASSLLAGGNTDTQYF.

This clonotype was detected ten times or more. The chain joins TRBV3-1 to TRBJ2-2; D gene uncertain. The V and J ends lost 0 bases and 8 bases respectively, with 10 bases between them. Germline V lookup: CDR1 LGHDT, CDR2 YNNKEL (reference sequence). The CDR3 is made up of 14 amino acids. In nucleotides, the CDR3 is TGTGCCAGCAGCCAAGAATACCCGCCAGGGGAGCTGTTTTTT. It translates to CASSQEYPPGELFF.

The table lists this clonotype with a few counts. The chain carries TRBV24-1 and TRBJ1-2; D uncertain. This CDR3 spans 12 amino acids. Germline values: CDR1 KGHDR, CDR2 SFDVKD. The V end lost 3 bases, the J end lost 3 bases, and 4 bases lay between the germline ends. The CDR3 nucleotides are TGTGCCACCAGTGATACGGACTATGGCTACACCTTC. Translating it yields CATSDTDYGYTF.

This clonotype was counted at least ten times. One end of the junction is discordant with germline, which a read error may explain. The chain carries TRBV6-2 or TRBV6-3 and TRBJ1-5; D uncertain. This CDR3 region has 14 residues. Per germline, CDR1 MNHEY and CDR2 SVGEGT. The CDR3 protein is CASSYSMGNRPQHF. The CDR3 coding sequence is TGTGCCAGCAGTTACTCGATGGGCAATCGGCCCCAGCATTTT.